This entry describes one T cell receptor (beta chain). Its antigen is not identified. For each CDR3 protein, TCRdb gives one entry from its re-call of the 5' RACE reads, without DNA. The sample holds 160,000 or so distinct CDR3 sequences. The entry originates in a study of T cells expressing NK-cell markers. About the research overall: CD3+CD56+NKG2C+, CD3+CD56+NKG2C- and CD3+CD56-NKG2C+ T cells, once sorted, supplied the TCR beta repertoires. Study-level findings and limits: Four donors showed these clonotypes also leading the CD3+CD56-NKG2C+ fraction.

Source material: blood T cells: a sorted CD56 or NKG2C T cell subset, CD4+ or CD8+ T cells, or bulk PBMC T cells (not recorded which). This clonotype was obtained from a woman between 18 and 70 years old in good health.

The CDR3 loop reads CASSQGRSSSTDTQYF. The chain carries TRBV4-1 and TRBJ2-3. CDR3 length equals 16 residues. Per germline, CDR1 MGHRA and CDR2 YSYEKL.